This T cell receptor beta chain was documented in a study of blood T cell repertoires in COVID-19. The germline V gene has CDR1 MNHEY and CDR2 SMNVEV (reference sequence). V lost 5 bases and J 3 bases, leaving 16 bases between the germline ends. The CDR3 has 15 amino acids. The method was immunoSEQ multiplex PCR; TCRdb's version includes in-frame clones alone and lacks a portion of them. Altogether about 270,000 clones are present, roughly 90% being singletons, with the ten largest covering 2.8%. Sequenced material: PBMCs or T cells enriched from blood (not recorded which). This TCR came from a man between 40 and 49 years old who had been exposed to COVID-19. The chain joins TRBV27 to TRBJ1-1; no firm D call. DNA of the CDR3: TGTGCCAGCAGTCCAAGCGGGCGTCCTCACACTGAAGCTTTCTTT. It specifies CASSPSGRPHTEAFF.